This T cell receptor (beta chain) was sequenced in a study of post-analysis software for immune sequencing data. About the research overall: Disease courses included relapsing-remitting, secondary progressive and progressive-relapsing multiple sclerosis. Findings and caveats of the study: By F measure, strong co-clustering occurred among samples prepared in the same batch. Higher frequency in patients than in controls was seen for roughly five TRBV segments, with TRBV5-6, TRBV5-1 and TRBV20-1 among them.

The V gene's germline CDR1 is SGHVS and CDR2 FNYEAQ. This CDR3 contains 16 residues. The J segment lost 7 bases and the V segment lost 3 bases, leaving 11 bases of the junction unmatched. About this clonotype itself: Its matching antigen is unknown.

The TCR beta cDNA libraries carried unique molecular identifiers. T cells, roughly 0.9 to 11 million of them, yielded roughly 550,000 cDNA molecules. One entry per CDR3 protein, called by TCRdb with MiXCR from the PCR reads. The sample yields hundreds of thousands of distinct CDR3 sequences, approximately 59% seen once. Sequencing was done on a sample of blood. This clonotype originated in a girl aged 2 to 10 with multiple sclerosis. This rearrangement joins TRBV7-6 to TRBJ2-5, with 10 bases that match TRBD2. This CDR3 is CASSFKREGPVGTQYF. CDR3 sequence (DNA): TGTGCCAGCAGCTTCAAGCGGGAGGGCCCCGTTGGGACCCAGTACTTC. The variable domain in full, with the rest retrieved from reference TRBV7-6 and TRBJ2-5, is GAGVSQSPRYKVTKRGQDVALRCDPISGHVSLYWYRQALGQGPEFLTYFNYEAQQDKSGLPNDRFSAERPEGSISTLTIQRTEQRDSAMYRCASSFKREGPVGTQYFGPGTRLLVL.